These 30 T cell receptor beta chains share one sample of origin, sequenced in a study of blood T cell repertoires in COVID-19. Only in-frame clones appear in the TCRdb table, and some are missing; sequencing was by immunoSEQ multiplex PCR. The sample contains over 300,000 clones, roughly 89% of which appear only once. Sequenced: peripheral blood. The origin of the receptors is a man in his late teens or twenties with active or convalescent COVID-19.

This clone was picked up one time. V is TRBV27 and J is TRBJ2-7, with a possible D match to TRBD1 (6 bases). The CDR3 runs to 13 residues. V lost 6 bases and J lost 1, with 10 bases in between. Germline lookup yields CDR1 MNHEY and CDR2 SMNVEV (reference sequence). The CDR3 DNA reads TGTGCCAGCAGGCTTACAGGGTCCTACGAGCAGTACTTC. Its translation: CASRLTGSYEQYF.

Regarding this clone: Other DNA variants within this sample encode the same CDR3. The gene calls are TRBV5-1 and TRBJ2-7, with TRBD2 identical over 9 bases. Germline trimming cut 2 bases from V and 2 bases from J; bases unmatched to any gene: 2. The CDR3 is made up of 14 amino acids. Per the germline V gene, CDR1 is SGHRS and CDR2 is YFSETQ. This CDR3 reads CASSLAGGTYEQYF. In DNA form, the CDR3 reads TGCGCCAGCAGCTTAGCGGGAGGAACCTACGAGCAGTACTTC.

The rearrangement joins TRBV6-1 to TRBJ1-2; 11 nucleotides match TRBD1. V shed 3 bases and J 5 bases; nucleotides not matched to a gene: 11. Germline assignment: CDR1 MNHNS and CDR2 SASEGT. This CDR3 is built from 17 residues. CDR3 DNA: TGTGCCAGCAGTGATTTAGCGGACAGGGGGCGAGGGTATGGCTACACCTTC. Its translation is CASSDLADRGRGYGYTF.

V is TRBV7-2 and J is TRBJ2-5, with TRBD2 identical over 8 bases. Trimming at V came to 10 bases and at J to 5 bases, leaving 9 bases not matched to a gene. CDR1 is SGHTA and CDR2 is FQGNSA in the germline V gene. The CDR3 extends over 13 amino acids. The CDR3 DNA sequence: TGTGCCACGGGAGGGGCGTTGACGGAGACCCAGTACTTC. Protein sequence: CATGGALTETQYF.

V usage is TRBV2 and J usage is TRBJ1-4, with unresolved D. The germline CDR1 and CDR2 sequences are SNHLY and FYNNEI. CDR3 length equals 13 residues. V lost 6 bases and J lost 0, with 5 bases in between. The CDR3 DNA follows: TGTGCCAGCAGGGAGACAACTAATGAAAAACTGTTTTTT. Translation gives CASRETTNEKLFF.

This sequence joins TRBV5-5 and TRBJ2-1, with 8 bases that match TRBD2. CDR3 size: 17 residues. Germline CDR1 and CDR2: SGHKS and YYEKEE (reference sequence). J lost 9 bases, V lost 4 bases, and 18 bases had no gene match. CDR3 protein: CASSPDKAGDLWSEQFF. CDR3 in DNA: TGTGCCAGCAGCCCAGATAAAGCGGGAGATCTTTGGAGTGAGCAGTTCTTC.

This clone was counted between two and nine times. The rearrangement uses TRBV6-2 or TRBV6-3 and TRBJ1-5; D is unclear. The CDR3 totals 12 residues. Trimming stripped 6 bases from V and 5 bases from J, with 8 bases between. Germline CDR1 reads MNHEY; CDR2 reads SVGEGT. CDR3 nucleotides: TGTGCCAGCAGCTTAATTGATCAGCCCCAGCATTTT. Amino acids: CASSLIDQPQHF.

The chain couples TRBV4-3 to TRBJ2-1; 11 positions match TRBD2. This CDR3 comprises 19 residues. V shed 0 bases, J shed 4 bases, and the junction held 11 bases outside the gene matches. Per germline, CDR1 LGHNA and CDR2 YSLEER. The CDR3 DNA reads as TGCGCCAGCAGCCAAGATCGTCTCGGACTAGCGGGTGGTTACAATGAGCAGTTCTTC. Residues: CASSQDRLGLAGGYNEQFF.

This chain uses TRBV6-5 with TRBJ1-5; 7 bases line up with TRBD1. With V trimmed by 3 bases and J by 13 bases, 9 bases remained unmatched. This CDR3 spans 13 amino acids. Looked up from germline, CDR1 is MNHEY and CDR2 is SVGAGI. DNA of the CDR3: TGTGCCAGCAGTTATAGCGGACAGGCGGAACAGCATTTT. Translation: CASSYSGQAEQHF.

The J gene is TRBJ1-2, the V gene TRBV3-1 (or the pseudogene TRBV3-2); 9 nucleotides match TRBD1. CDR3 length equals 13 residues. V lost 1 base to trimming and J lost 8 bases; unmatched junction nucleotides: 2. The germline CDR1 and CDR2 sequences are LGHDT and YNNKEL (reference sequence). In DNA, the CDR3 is TGTGCCAGCAGCCAAGGACAGGGGGGCGGCTACACCTTC. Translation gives CASSQGQGGGYTF.

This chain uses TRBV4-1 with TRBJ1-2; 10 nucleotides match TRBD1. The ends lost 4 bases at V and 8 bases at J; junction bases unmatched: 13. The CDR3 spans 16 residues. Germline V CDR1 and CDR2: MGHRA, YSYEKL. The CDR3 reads CASSPATGTGERGYTF. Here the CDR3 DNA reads TGCGCCAGCAGCCCTGCCACCGGGACAGGGGAAAGAGGCTACACCTTC.

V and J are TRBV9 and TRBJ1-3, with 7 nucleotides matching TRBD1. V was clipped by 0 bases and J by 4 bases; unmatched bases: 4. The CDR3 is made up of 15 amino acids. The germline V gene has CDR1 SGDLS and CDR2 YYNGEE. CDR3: CASSVEQGPGNTIYF. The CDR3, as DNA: TGTGCCAGCAGCGTAGAACAGGGGCCGGGAAACACCATATATTTT.

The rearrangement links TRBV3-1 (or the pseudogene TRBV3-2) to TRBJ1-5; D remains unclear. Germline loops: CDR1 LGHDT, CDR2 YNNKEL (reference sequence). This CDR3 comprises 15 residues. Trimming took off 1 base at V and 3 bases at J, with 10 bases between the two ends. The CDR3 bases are TGTGCCAGCAGCCAAGGAGGGCGCGACAATCAGCCCCAGCATTTT. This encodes CASSQGGRDNQPQHF.

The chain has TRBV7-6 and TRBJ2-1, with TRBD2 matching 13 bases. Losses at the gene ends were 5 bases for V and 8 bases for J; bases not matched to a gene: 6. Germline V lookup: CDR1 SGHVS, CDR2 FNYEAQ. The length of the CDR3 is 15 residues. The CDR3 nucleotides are TGTGCCAGCAGCCCACTAGCGGGAGGGTTCGATGAGCAGTTCTTC. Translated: CASSPLAGGFDEQFF. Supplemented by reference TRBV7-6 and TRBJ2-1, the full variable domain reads GAGVSQSPRYKVTKRGQDVALRCDPISGHVSLYWYRQALGQGPEFLTYFNYEAQQDKSGLPNDRFSAERPEGSISTLTIQRTEQRDSAMYRCASSPLAGGFDEQFFGPGTRLTVL.

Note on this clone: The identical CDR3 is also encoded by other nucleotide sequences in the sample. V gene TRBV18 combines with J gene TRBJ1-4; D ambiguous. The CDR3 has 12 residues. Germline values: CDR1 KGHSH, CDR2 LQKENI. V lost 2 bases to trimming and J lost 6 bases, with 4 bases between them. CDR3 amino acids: CASSPRDEKLFF. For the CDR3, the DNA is TGTGCCAGCTCACCAAGAGATGAAAAACTGTTTTTT.

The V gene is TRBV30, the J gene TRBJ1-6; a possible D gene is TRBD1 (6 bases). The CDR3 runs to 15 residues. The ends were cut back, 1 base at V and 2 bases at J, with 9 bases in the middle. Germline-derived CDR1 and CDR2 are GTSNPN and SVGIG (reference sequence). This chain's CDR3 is CAWSDRTAYNSPLHF. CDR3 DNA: TGTGCCTGGAGTGACAGGACAGCCTATAATTCACCCCTCCACTTT.

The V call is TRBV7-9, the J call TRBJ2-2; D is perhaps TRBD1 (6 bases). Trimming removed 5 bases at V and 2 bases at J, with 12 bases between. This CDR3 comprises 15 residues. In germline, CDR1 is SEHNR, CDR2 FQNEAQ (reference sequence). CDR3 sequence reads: CASSPTGQNTGELFF. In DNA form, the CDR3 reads TGTGCCAGCAGCCCCACGGGACAAAACACCGGGGAGCTGTTTTTT.

The CDR3 DNA is TGCAGCGTCGAGCTCCTCCCTAGCGGGACGAATGAGCAGTTCTTC. The encoded protein is CSVELLPSGTNEQFF. The V call is TRBV29-1, the J call TRBJ2-1; 9 positions match TRBD2. The germline V gene encodes CDR1 SQVTM and CDR2 ANQGSEA. V lost 6 bases, J lost 7 bases, and 13 bases stayed unmatched. The CDR3 consists of 15 residues.

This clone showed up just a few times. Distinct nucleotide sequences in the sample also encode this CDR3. The CDR3 is CASSQGGNQPQHF. The CDR3 DNA reads as TGTGCCAGCAGCCAAGGAGGGAATCAGCCCCAGCATTTT. The chain joins TRBV3-1 (or the pseudogene TRBV3-2) to TRBJ1-5; D not certain. V dropped 1 base and J dropped 4 bases, with 5 bases sitting between them. Germline V lookup: CDR1 LGHDT, CDR2 YNNKEL (reference sequence). The CDR3 has 13 residues.

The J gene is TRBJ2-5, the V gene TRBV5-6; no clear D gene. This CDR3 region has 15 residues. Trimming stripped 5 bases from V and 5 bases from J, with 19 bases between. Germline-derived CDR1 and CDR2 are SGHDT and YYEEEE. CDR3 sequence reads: CASRSLASGRETQYF. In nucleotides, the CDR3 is TGTGCCAGCAGGAGTCTGGCGTCGGGTAGGGAGACCCAGTACTTC.

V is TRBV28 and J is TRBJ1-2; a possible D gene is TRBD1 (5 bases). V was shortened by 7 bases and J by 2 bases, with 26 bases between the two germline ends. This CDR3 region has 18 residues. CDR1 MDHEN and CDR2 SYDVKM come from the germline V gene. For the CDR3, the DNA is TGTGCCAGCATCACCCTCGGAGGGACGGAGAGAGGAAACTATGGCTACACCTTC. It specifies CASITLGGTERGNYGYTF.

The CDR3 nucleotides read TGTGCCAGCAGTGCACAGGGGGGGGCGAACACTGAAGCTTTCTTT. It is translated as CASSAQGGANTEAFF. The V gene is TRBV2, the J gene TRBJ1-1; 8 positions agree with TRBD1. Looked up from germline, CDR1 is SNHLY and CDR2 is FYNNEI. Unmatched junction bases numbered 5, after V lost 4 bases and J lost 1 base. The CDR3 extends over 15 amino acids.

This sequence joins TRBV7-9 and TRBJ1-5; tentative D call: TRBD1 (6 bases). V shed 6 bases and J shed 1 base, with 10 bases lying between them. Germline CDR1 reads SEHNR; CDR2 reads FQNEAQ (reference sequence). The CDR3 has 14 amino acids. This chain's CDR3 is CASRQGGSNQPQHF. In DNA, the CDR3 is TGTGCCAGCAGACAGGGAGGGAGCAATCAGCCCCAGCATTTT.

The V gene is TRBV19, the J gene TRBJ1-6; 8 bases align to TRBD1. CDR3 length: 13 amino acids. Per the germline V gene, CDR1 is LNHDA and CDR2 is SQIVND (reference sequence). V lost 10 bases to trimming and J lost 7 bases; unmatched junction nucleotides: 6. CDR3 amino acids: CATRTGTNSPLHF. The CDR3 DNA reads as TGTGCCACCCGGACAGGGACCAATTCACCCCTCCACTTT. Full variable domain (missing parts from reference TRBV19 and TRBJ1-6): DGGITQSPKYLFRKEGQNVTLSCEQNLNHDAMYWYRQDPGQGLRLIYYSQIVNDFQKGDIAEGYSVSREKKESFPLTVTSAQKNPTAFYLCATRTGTNSPLHFGNGTRLTVT.

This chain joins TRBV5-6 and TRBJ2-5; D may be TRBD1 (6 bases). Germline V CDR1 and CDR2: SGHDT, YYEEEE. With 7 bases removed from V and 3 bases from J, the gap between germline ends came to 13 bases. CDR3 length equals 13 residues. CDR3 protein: CASRDMAKETQYF. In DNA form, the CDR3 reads TGTGCCAGCCGGGACATGGCAAAAGAGACCCAGTACTTC.

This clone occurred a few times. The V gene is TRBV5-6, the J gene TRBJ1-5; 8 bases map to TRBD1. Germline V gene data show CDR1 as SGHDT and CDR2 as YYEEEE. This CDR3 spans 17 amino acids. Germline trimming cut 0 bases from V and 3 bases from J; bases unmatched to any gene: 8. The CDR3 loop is CASSLGGQGGPNQPQHF. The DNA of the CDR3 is TGTGCCAGCAGCTTGGGCGGACAGGGAGGGCCCAATCAGCCCCAGCATTTT.

The CDR3 DNA reads as TGTGCCAGCAGCTTAGGGACACCGACAAACACCATATATTTT. The encoded protein is CASSLGTPTNTIYF. The gene calls are TRBV7-6 and TRBJ1-3; the D gene is possibly TRBD1 (5 bases). CDR3 size: 14 residues. V lost 1 base and J 6 bases, leaving 10 bases between the germline ends. Germline values: CDR1 SGHVS, CDR2 FNYEAQ.

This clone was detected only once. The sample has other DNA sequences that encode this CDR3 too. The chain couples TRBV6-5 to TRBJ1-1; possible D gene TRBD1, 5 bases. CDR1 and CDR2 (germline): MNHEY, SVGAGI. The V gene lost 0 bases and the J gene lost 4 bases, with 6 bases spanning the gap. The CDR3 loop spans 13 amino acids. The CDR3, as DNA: TGTGCCAGCAGTTACTCAAGGGGCACTGAAGCTTTCTTT. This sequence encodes CASSYSRGTEAFF.

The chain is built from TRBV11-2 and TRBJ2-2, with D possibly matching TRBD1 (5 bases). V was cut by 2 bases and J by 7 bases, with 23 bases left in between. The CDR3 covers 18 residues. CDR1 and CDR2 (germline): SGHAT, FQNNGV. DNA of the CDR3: TGTGCCAGCAGCTTATTATTGGTGAGGACACCCAAGGTCGGGGAGCTGTTTTTT. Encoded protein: CASSLLLVRTPKVGELFF.

The CDR3 loop reads CASSQVRESSTDTQYF. The CDR3 DNA sequence: TGTGCCAGCAGCCAAGTACGGGAGTCTAGCACAGATACGCAGTATTTT. The V call is TRBV3-1 (or the pseudogene TRBV3-2), the J call TRBJ2-3, with D maybe TRBD2 (6 bases). The germline gives CDR1 LGHDT, CDR2 YNNKEL (reference sequence). This CDR3 contains 16 residues. The ends were cut back, 1 base at V and 0 bases at J, with 11 bases in the middle.